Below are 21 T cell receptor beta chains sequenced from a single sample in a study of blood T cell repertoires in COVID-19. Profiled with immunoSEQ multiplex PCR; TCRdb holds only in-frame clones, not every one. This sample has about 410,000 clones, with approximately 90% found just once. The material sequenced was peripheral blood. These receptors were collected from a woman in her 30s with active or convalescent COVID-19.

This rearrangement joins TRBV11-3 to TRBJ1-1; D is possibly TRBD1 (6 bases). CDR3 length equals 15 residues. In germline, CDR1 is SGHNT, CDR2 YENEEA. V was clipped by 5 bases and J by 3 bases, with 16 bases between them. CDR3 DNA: TGTGCCAGCAGCAGAGGGGGGGTAGATCACACTGAAGCTTTCTTT. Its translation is CASSRGGVDHTEAFF.

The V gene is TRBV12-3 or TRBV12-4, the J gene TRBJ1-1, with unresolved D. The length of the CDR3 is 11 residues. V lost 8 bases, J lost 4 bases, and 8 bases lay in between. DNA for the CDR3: TGTGCCAGCGGGGAGGCCACTGAAGCTTTCTTT. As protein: CASGEATEAFF.

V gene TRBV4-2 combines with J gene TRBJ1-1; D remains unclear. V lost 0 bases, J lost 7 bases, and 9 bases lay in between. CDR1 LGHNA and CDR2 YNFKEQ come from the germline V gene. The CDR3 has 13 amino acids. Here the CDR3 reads CASSQDRMSEAFF. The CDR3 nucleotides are TGTGCCAGCAGCCAAGATCGCATGAGTGAAGCTTTCTTT.

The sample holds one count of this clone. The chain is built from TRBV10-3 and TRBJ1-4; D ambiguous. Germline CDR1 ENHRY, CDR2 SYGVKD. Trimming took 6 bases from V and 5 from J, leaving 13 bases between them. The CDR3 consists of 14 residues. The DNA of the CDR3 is TGTGCCATCAGCGAGGAGTTATTAAATGAAAAACTGTTTTTT. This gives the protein CAISEELLNEKLFF.

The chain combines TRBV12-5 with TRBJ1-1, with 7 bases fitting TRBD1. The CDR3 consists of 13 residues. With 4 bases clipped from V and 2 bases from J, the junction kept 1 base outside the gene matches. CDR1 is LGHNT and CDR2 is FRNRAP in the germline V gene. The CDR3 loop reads CASGWDSNTEAFF. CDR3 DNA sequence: TGTGCTAGTGGTTGGGACAGCAACACTGAAGCTTTCTTT.

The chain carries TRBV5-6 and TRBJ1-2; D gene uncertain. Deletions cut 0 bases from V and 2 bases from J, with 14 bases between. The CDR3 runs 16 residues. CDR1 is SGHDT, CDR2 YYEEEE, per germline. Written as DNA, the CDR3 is TGTGCCAGCAGCTTGGTCGGGTGGGGAGAGAACTATGGCTACACCTTC. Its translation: CASSLVGWGENYGYTF.

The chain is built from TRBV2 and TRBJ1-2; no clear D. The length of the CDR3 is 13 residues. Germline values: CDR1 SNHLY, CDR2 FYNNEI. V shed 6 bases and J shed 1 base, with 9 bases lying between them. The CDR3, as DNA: TGTGCCAGCAGCTCCGAGGTTAACTATGGCTACACCTTC. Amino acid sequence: CASSSEVNYGYTF.

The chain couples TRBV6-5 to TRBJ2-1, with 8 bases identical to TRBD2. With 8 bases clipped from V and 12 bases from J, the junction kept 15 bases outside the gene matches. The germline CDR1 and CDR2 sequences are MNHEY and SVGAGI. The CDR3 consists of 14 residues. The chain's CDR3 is CASGSGMLDQGQFF. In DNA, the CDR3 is TGTGCCAGCGGTAGCGGGATGCTCGACCAGGGGCAGTTCTTC.

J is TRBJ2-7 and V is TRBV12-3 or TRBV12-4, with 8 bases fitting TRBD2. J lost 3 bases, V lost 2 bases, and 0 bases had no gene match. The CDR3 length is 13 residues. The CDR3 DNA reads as TGTGCCAGCAGTTTAAGCGGGGGCTACGAGCAGTACTTC. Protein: CASSLSGGYEQYF.

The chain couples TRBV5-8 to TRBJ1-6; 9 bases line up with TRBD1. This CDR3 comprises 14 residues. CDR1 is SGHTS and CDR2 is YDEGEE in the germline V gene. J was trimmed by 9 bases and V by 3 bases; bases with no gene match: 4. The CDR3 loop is CASSSGQGGSPLHF. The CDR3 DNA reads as TGTGCCAGCAGCTCGGGACAGGGAGGTTCACCCCTCCACTTT.

CDR3 residues: CASSLASGQVGDTQYF. CDR3 nucleotides: TGTGCCAGCAGCTTAGCTAGCGGCCAGGTGGGAGATACGCAGTATTTT. V is TRBV11-1 and J is TRBJ2-3, with D maybe TRBD2 (6 bases). The V end was cut by 0 bases, the J end by 5 bases, with 15 bases between. The CDR3 totals 16 residues. CDR1 and CDR2 (germline): SGHAT, FQDESV (reference sequence).

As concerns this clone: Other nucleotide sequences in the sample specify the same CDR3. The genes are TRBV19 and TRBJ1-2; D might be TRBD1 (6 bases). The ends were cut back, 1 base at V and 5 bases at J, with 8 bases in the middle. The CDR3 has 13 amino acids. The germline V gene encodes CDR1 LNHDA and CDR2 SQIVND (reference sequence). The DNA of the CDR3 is TGTGCCAGTAGTATAGGACAGGCGTATGGCTACACCTTC. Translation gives CASSIGQAYGYTF.

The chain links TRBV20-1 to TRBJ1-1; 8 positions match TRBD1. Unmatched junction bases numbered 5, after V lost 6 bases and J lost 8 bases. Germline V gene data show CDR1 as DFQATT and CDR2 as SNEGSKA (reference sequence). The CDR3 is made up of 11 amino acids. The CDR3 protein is CSAQGASEAFF. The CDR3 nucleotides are TGCAGTGCCCAGGGGGCGTCAGAAGCTTTCTTT.

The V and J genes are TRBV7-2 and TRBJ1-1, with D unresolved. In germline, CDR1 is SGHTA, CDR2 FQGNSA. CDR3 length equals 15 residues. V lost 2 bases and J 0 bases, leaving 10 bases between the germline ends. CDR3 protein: CASSLQGGMNTEAFF. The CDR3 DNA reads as TGTGCCAGCAGCTTACAAGGAGGGATGAACACTGAAGCTTTCTTT.

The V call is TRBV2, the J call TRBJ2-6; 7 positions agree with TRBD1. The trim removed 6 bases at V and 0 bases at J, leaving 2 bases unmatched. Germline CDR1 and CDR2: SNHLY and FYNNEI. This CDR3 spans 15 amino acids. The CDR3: CASSGTASGANVLTF. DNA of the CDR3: TGTGCCAGCAGCGGGACAGCCTCTGGGGCCAACGTCCTGACTTTC. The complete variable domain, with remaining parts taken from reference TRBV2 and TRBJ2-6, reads EPEVTQTPSHQVTQMGQEVILRCVPISNHLYFYWYRQILGQKVEFLVSFYNNEISEKSEIFDDQFSVERPDGSNFTLKIRSTKLEDSAMYFCASSGTASGANVLTFGAGSRLTVL.

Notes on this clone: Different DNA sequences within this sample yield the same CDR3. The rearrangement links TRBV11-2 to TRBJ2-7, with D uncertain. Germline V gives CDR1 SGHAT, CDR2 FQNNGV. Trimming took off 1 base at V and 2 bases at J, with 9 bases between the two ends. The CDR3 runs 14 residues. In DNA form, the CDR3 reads TGTGCCAGCAGCTTAGGCGCAGGCACCTACGAGCAGTACTTC. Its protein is CASSLGAGTYEQYF.

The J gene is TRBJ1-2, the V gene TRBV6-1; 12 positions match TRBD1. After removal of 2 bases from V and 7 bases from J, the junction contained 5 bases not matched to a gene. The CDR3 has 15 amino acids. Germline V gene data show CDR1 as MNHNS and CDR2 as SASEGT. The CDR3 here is CASSEPGQGAGGYTF. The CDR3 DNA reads TGTGCCAGCAGTGAACCGGGACAGGGGGCAGGTGGCTACACCTTC.

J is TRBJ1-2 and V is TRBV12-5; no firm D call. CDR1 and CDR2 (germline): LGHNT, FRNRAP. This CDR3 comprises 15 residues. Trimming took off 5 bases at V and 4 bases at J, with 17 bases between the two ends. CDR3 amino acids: CASGPDPRAGYGYTF. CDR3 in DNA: TGTGCTAGTGGTCCCGACCCCCGGGCGGGCTATGGCTACACCTTC. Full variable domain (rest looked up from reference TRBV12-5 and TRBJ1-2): DARVTQTPRHKVTEMGQEVTMRCQPILGHNTVFWYRQTMMQGLELLAYFRNRAPLDDSGMPKDRFSAEMPDATLATLKIQPSEPRDSAVYFCASGPDPRAGYGYTFGSGTRLTVV.

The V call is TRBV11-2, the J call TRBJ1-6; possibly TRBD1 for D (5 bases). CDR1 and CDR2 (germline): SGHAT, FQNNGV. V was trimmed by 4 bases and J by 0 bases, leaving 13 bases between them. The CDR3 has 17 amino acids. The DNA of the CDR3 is TGTGCCAGCAGCTCCGAAGACAGATACTCCTATAATTCACCCCTCCACTTT. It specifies CASSSEDRYSYNSPLHF.

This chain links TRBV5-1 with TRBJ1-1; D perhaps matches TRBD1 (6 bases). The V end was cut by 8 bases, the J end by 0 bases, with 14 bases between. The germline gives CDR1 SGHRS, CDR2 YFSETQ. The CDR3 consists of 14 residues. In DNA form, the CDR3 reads TGCGCCAGTACAATACAGGGTTTGAACACTGAAGCTTTCTTT. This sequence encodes CASTIQGLNTEAFF.

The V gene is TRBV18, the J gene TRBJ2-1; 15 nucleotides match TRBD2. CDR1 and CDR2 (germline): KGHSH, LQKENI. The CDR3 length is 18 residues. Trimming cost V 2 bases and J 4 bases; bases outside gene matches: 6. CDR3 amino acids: CASSPGLAGGPSYNEQFF. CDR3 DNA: TGTGCCAGCTCACCAGGACTAGCGGGGGGGCCTTCTTACAATGAGCAGTTCTTC.